Each of the 5 T cell receptor beta chains below was sequenced from the same sample in a study of T cells in Graves' hyperthyroidism and ophthalmopathy. It was RNA transcripts that yielded the amplified TCR beta CDR3 regions. During a first-round RT-PCR of the TCR CDR3, the HTBI primer set was used. From the multiplex PCR reads, TCRdb called clonotypes with MiXCR, one entry per CDR3 protein. Of about 180,000 distinct CDR3 sequences detected, about a sixth appear once; the ten largest clones hold roughly 30%. Sequenced material: blood. These receptors all stem from a woman between 45 and 60 years old with Graves' hyperthyroidism.

This chain uses TRBV12-3 or TRBV12-4 with TRBJ2-5; unclear D gene. V lost 3 bases to trimming and J lost 1 base, with 9 bases between them. The length of the CDR3 is 14 residues. This chain's CDR3 is CASSFDPGQETQYF. Here the CDR3 DNA reads TGTGCCAGCAGTTTTGACCCGGGCCAAGAGACCCAGTACTTC.

This clonotype was found many times. This chain joins TRBV7-8 and TRBJ1-5, with D tentatively TRBD1 (5 bases). This CDR3 is built from 17 residues. The V gene lost 1 base and the J gene lost 3 bases, with 16 bases spanning the gap. Germline V gene sequence: CDR1 SGHVS, CDR2 FQNEAQ. This CDR3 is CASSLGARGDYNQPQHF. CDR3 nucleotide sequence: TGTGCCAGCAGCTTAGGAGCACGCGGGGACTACAATCAGCCCCAGCATTTT. Combining the CDR3 with reference TRBV7-8 and TRBJ1-5 gives the whole variable domain GAGVSQSPRYKVAKRGQDVALRCDPISGHVSLFWYQQALGQGPEFLTYFQNEAQLDKSGLPSDRFFAERPEGSVSTLKIQRTQQEDSAVYLCASSLGARGDYNQPQHFGDGTRLSIL.

V gene TRBV6-1 combines with J gene TRBJ1-2; tentatively, D is TRBD1 (5 bases). The CDR3 length is 13 residues. With 7 bases removed from V and 7 bases from J, the gap between germline ends came to 16 bases. Germline lookup yields CDR1 MNHNS and CDR2 SASEGT. CDR3 in amino acids: CASKDHQGGGYTF. CDR3 nucleotide sequence: TGTGCCAGCAAAGACCACCAGGGTGGTGGCTACACCTTC.

The CDR3 sequence: CASSTDRENIQYF. For the CDR3, the DNA is TGTGCCAGCTCCACGGACAGGGAGAACATTCAGTACTTC. This chain links TRBV18 with TRBJ2-4, with TRBD1 identical over 8 bases. The CDR3 is 13 residues long. CDR1 and CDR2 (germline): KGHSH, LQKENI. The V segment lost 6 bases and the J segment 7 bases; nucleotides outside the gene matches: 5.

This clonotype was found many times. The chain is built from TRBV6-1 and TRBJ2-2; perhaps TRBD2 as D (6 bases). The germline V and J ends were trimmed by 10 bases and 2 bases, with 17 bases remaining between them. Germline-derived CDR1 and CDR2 are MNHNS and SASEGT. This CDR3 spans 15 amino acids. CDR3 sequence: CAIPSKEGNTGELFF. In nucleotides, the CDR3 is TGTGCCATCCCATCAAAGGAGGGAAACACCGGGGAGCTGTTTTTT.